This is a list of T cell receptor beta chains from one sample in a study of vaccination effects on CD4 cells after COVID-19. No cognate antigen is known for these TCRs. Some clones are missing from TCRdb's copy, which holds only in-frame ones; the method was immunoSEQ multiplex PCR. The sample has more than 50,000 clones, approximately 80% seen once. The specimen comprised CD4+ T cells from PBMCs cultured without peptide, sampled before COVID-19 vaccination. These receptors were taken from a human donor who received a COVID-19 vaccine. Both conserved end residues are part of each CDR3.

cdr3_aa v_call
CASSTGTSGQETQYF TRBV5-1
CASSLSPGHRTEAFF TRBV7-2
CASSATDTQYF TRBV9
CASSVGGGSNTEAFF TRBV2
CATSREALMPQHF TRBV15
CASKDRDTENTIYF TRBV6-6
CASSQSDRGAFADYGYTF TRBV3-1/TRBV3-2
CASSQELGLAGAIRSGANVLTF TRBV14
CASTTGLGYEKLFF TRBV2
CASSPRGSGGAMSQETQYF TRBV18
CASSLEGRAGGEAFF TRBV5-1
CASSLVGQGSFGNTIYF TRBV7-2
CASSERQGANEKLFF TRBV25-1
CASSVVHRPGELFF TRBV9
CASSQTGRNRAYNEQFF TRBV4-1
CASSLQPYGYTF TRBV12-3/TRBV12-4
CASSLDRNYGYTF TRBV12-3/TRBV12-4
CASSRPGQGLSTEAFF TRBV27
CASVRDFGLDTQYF TRBV6-6
CASSYFRTGGQGYTF TRBV6-5
CASTPRGGNQPQHF TRBV6-6
CSVREDLNTEAFF TRBV29-1
CASSRRSNQPQHF TRBV28
CASSFRRETEAFF TRBV5-6
CASSVSMNTEAFF TRBV9
CASSLGQGFNQPQHF TRBV4-1
CASSQPGQGWGANVLTF TRBV4-1
CAPRGVETEYYQPQHF TRBV24-1
CASSSPGTGFQPQHF TRBV28
CASSEFRRQDTNTGELFF TRBV25-1
CASSRGQGGNIQYF TRBV7-9
CASSDVLRAEAFF TRBV10-2
CAISDMLAGAETQYF TRBV10-3
CASSQDKRLANYGYTF TRBV4-3
CSVEDRRRGPDTQYF TRBV29-1
CASSPGGGPTDTQYF TRBV18
CASSLSTGANVLTF TRBV5-1
CATSPFGESSGNTIYF TRBV15
CASSYSWGTDTQYF TRBV6-5
CASSRSAGGVYGYTF TRBV4-3
CASSQDEYRQGHNEQFF TRBV4-1
CAWSIGVRTSNQPQHF TRBV30
CASSLAPRPGFSPLHF TRBV7-6
CASSPLGGSGNTIYF TRBV19
CASSFGGASDTQYF TRBV7-2
CASSFKVLASSSPLHF TRBV6-5
CSATSNEKLFF TRBV20-1
CATSDSGPLNYNEQFF TRBV24-1
CASSKNSKNEKLFF TRBV19
CASSPRRFALAGGTDTQYF TRBV18
CASSPHRGGSTDTQYF TRBV27
CASSDRQNSGNTIYF TRBV2
CASSPNWGETQYF TRBV18
CASSLSDNQPQHF TRBV12-3/TRBV12-4
CASSRRPNQPQHF TRBV6-1
CGYRGLNSPLHF TRBV2
CAWSVAGLAKNIQYF TRBV30
CASSEYRGGQDTQYF TRBV6-1